The rows below give T cell receptor beta chains drawn from one sample of a study of T cells after somatic rescue of genetic block. The assay was immunoSEQ multiplex PCR, and TCRdb's table has in-frame clones only and misses some. Among about 120,000 clones listed, 80% to 95% were seen once. Sequences were obtained from peripheral blood mononuclear cells (PBMCs). The origin of the receptors is a woman aged 18-29 years. Each CDR3 is given with its conserved first and last residue. A D gene is named only where the DNA matches it firmly. Clone size is stated in some rows and not others, as once, few, many or a class when expanded.

J: TRBJ2-5
size: .
V: TRBV27
D: TRBD1
CDR3: CASSSPGQGQGETQYF
DNA: TGTGCCAGCAGTTCCCCGGGACAGGGTCAGGGAGAGACCCAGTACTTC

J: TRBJ1-1
size: .
V: TRBV11-3
D: .
CDR3: CASSLRGRNTEAFF
DNA: TGTGCCAGCAGCCTTAGGGGACGGAACACTGAAGCTTTCTTT

J: TRBJ1-6
size: .
V: TRBV7-9
D: TRBD1
CDR3: CASSTDRAPGSPLHF
DNA: TGTGCCAGCAGCACGGACAGGGCTCCTGGTTCACCCCTCCACTTT

J: TRBJ1-1
size: few
V: TRBV6-1
D: .
CDR3: CASRGPGQNTEAFF
DNA: TGTGCCAGCAGGGGACCTGGTCAGAACACTGAAGCTTTCTTT

J: TRBJ2-7
size: .
V: TRBV25-1
D: TRBD2
CDR3: CASGTSGGRPYEQYF
DNA: TGTGCCAGCGGAACTAGCGGGGGGCGACCCTACGAGCAGTACTTC

J: TRBJ1-2
size: .
V: TRBV5-6
D: .
CDR3: CASSWGGGYTF
DNA: TGTGCCAGCAGCTGGGGAGGTGGCTACACCTTC

J: TRBJ2-5
size: once
V: TRBV4-3
D: TRBD2
CDR3: CASSQRTSGGAVETQYF
DNA: TGCGCCAGCAGCCAACGGACTAGCGGGGGGGCGGTAGAGACCCAGTACTTC

J: TRBJ1-5
size: .
V: TRBV18
D: TRBD1
CDR3: CASSPRTGVGYSNQPQHF
DNA: TGTGCCAGCTCACCCAGGACAGGGGTTGGATATAGCAATCAGCCCCAGCATTTT

J: TRBJ1-1
size: .
V: TRBV9
D: .
CDR3: CASSSWGGATEAFF
DNA: TGTGCCAGCAGCAGTTGGGGCGGGGCCACTGAAGCTTTCTTT

J: TRBJ2-3
size: .
V: TRBV13
D: .
CDR3: CASSLVPSTDTQYF
DNA: TGTGCCAGCAGCTTAGTCCCGAGCACAGATACGCAGTATTTT

J: TRBJ2-7
size: .
V: TRBV9
D: .
CDR3: CASSPSDFSYEQYF
DNA: TGTGCCAGCAGCCCTTCGGACTTCTCCTACGAGCAGTACTTC

J: TRBJ1-4
size: once
V: TRBV18
D: TRBD1
CDR3: CASSQTGLNEKLFF
DNA: TGTGCCAGCTCACAGACAGGGCTTAATGAAAAACTGTTTTTT

J: TRBJ2-1
size: .
V: TRBV6-6
D: TRBD2
CDR3: CASSVGGARDEQFF
DNA: TGTGCCAGCAGCGTCGGGGGGGCCAGGGATGAGCAGTTCTTC

J: TRBJ1-2
size: once
V: TRBV10-3
D: TRBD1
CDR3: CAISWSTNRGGDGYTF
DNA: TGTGCCATCAGTTGGAGTACTAACAGGGGAGGGGATGGCTACACCTTC

J: TRBJ1-5
size: .
V: TRBV28
D: TRBD1
CDR3: CATTGQVYSNQPQHF
DNA: TGTGCCACCACGGGACAGGTCTATAGCAATCAGCCCCAGCATTTT

J: TRBJ1-3
size: .
V: TRBV4-3
D: .
CDR3: CASSQDEAGHGNTIYF
DNA: TGCGCCAGCAGCCAAGATGAAGCGGGGCACGGAAACACCATATATTTT

J: TRBJ2-1
size: .
V: TRBV29-1
D: .
CDR3: CSVDLTRAAPKFF
DNA: TGCAGCGTTGATCTGACCCGCGCAGCGCCTAAGTTCTTC

J: TRBJ1-3
size: .
V: TRBV7-3
D: TRBD1
CDR3: CASSSTGEAGNTIYF
DNA: TGTGCCAGCAGCTCGACAGGGGAGGCTGGAAACACCATATATTTT

J: TRBJ1-3
size: .
V: TRBV19
D: .
CDR3: CASTLSEGIGNTIYF
DNA: TGTGCCAGTACCCTCTCCGAGGGGATAGGAAACACCATATATTTT

J: TRBJ2-7
size: .
V: TRBV9
D: TRBD1
CDR3: CASSVGGQGARDQYF
DNA: TGTGCCAGCAGCGTAGGAGGGCAGGGGGCGCGGGACCAGTACTTC

J: TRBJ1-1
size: .
V: TRBV6-1
D: .
CDR3: CASSQRQSMNTEAFF
DNA: TGTGCCAGCAGTCAAAGACAGTCGATGAACACTGAAGCTTTCTTT

J: TRBJ2-3
size: .
V: TRBV30
D: .
CDR3: CAWTWGSENTDTQYF
DNA: TGTGCCTGGACGTGGGGAAGCGAGAACACAGATACGCAGTATTTT